The 30 T cell receptor beta chains given below trace back to one sample, sequenced in a study of blood T cell repertoires in COVID-19. Here immunoSEQ multiplex PCR was the method, and the copy in TCRdb shows in-frame clones only, minus some. Seen here are some 300,000 clones, 88% observed once, and the top ten hold approximately 2%. Sequenced sample: PBMCs or T cells enriched from blood (not recorded which). The origin of the receptors is a woman aged 55-69 years in a cohort exposed to, infected with or recovered from COVID-19 (not recorded which).

The rearrangement uses TRBV3-1 (or the pseudogene TRBV3-2) and TRBJ1-5, with TRBD1 matching 7 bases. Germline CDR1 and CDR2: LGHDT and YNNKEL (reference sequence). J gave up 2 bases and V 4 bases, and 5 bases lay outside the gene matches. This CDR3 has 15 residues. In DNA, the CDR3 is TGTGCCAGCAGCCCCACAGGACAGGGCAATCAGCCCCAGCATTTT. Translating gives CASSPTGQGNQPQHF.

This chain connects TRBV14 to TRBJ2-5; TRBD2 aligns across 9 bases. Germline loops: CDR1 SGHDN, CDR2 FVKESK. The CDR3 has 17 amino acids. V dropped 4 bases and J dropped 1; count of bases not matched to a gene: 10. The CDR3 region has the DNA TGTGCCAGCAGCCGCCCCCCTAGCGGGAAGGTCCAAGAGACCCAGTACTTC. Translated, it gives CASSRPPSGKVQETQYF.

This clone was recorded only once. This chain uses TRBV12-3 or TRBV12-4 with TRBJ2-5; D possibly corresponds to TRBD1 (5 bases). Trimming cost V 8 bases and J 4 bases, with 8 bases left between them. The CDR3 sequence is 11 residues long. The CDR3 loop is CASARGETQYF. The CDR3 coding sequence is TGTGCCAGCGCAAGGGGAGAGACCCAGTACTTC.

This clone was recorded once. The chain is built from TRBV10-1 and TRBJ2-3, with D possibly matching TRBD1 (5 bases). This CDR3 contains 13 residues. Deletions cut 3 bases from V and 4 bases from J, with 8 bases between. Germline CDR1 WNHNN, CDR2 SYGVQD (reference sequence). CDR3 amino acids: CASSERGPDTQYF. CDR3 bases: TGCGCCAGCAGTGAAAGGGGCCCAGATACGCAGTATTTT.

This chain connects TRBV9 to TRBJ2-1; TRBD2 matches 9 bases. Per the germline V gene, CDR1 is SGDLS and CDR2 is YYNGEE. V lost 2 bases to trimming and J lost 3 bases; unmatched junction nucleotides: 3. This CDR3 has 15 amino acids. The CDR3 sequence is CASSVGGRGYNEQFF. CDR3 nucleotides: TGTGCCAGCAGCGTTGGCGGGAGGGGCTACAATGAGCAGTTCTTC.

Comment on this clone: The sample has other DNA sequences that encode this CDR3 too. The chain employs TRBV6-5 and TRBJ2-7; 10 nucleotides line up with TRBD2. This CDR3 has 14 amino acids. V was clipped by 7 bases and J by 4 bases; unmatched bases: 7. Germline CDR1 and CDR2: MNHEY and SVGAGI. The CDR3 DNA reads as TGTGCCAGCATCTGGACTAGCGGACCTTACGAGCAGTACTTC. Protein sequence: CASIWTSGPYEQYF.

V is TRBV5-1 and J is TRBJ1-6, with TRBD1 matching 8 bases. The CDR3 is 15 amino acids. The junction had 5 bases not matched to a gene; V was cut back by 4 bases and J by 5 bases. Germline V CDR1 and CDR2: SGHRS, YFSETQ. DNA of the CDR3: TGCGCCAGCAGCATAGGGACAGGAAATAATTCACCCCTCCACTTT. Translation gives CASSIGTGNNSPLHF.

The chain is built from TRBV28 and TRBJ1-1; D unresolved. Germline V lookup: CDR1 MDHEN, CDR2 SYDVKM. This CDR3 has 14 amino acids. V was clipped by 2 bases and J by 1 base, with 8 bases between them. The chain's CDR3 is CASSLNPRNTEAFF. In nucleotides, the CDR3 is TGTGCCAGCAGTTTAAATCCGAGGAACACTGAAGCTTTCTTT.

The chain employs TRBV5-1 and TRBJ1-1, with D maybe TRBD1 (6 bases). CDR1 and CDR2 (germline): SGHRS, YFSETQ. This CDR3 has 15 residues. The V end lost 4 bases, the J end lost 3 bases, and 16 bases lay between the germline ends. CDR3 DNA sequence: TGCGCCAGCAGCAGGGAGGGACACCTGGACACTGAAGCTTTCTTT. Translating it yields CASSREGHLDTEAFF. The complete variable domain, with remaining parts taken from reference TRBV5-1 and TRBJ1-1, reads KAGVTQTPRYLIKTRGQQVTLSCSPISGHRSVSWYQQTPGQGLQFLFEYFSETQRNKGNFPGRFSGRQFSNSRSEMNVSTLELGDSALYLCASSREGHLDTEAFFGQGTRLTVV.

V usage is TRBV7-3 and J usage is TRBJ2-5, with 9 positions matching TRBD2. Germline V gene lookup returns CDR1 SGHTA and CDR2 FQGTGA. V trimming: 5 bases; J trimming: 4 bases; junction bases outside the gene matches: 11. The CDR3 sequence is 16 residues long. The CDR3 DNA follows: TGTGCCAGCAGCCCGAGGGCGGGAGGGTCCATAGAGACCCAGTACTTC. Translating gives CASSPRAGGSIETQYF.

This clone was seen once. The DNA of the CDR3 is TGCGCCAGCAGCCAAGAGGACACCGGAGAGGGCTACACCTTC. Amino acids: CASSQEDTGEGYTF. The chain couples TRBV4-1 to TRBJ1-2; the D gene is possibly TRBD1 (5 bases). The CDR3 consists of 14 residues. CDR1 and CDR2 (germline): MGHRA, YSYEKL. V lost 0 bases and J 8 bases, leaving 13 bases between the germline ends.

The chain combines TRBV4-1 with TRBJ1-6; possible D gene TRBD1, 5 bases. Germline V gene data show CDR1 as MGHRA and CDR2 as YSYEKL. This CDR3 spans 15 amino acids. The V and J ends lost 4 bases and 8 bases respectively, with 15 bases between them. CDR3 sequence: CASSLQPGGDSPLHF. CDR3 bases: TGCGCCAGCAGCCTACAACCCGGGGGGGATTCACCCCTCCACTTT.

The chain has TRBV7-2 and TRBJ1-1; D gene uncertain. This CDR3 is built from 14 residues. CDR1 is SGHTA and CDR2 is FQGNSA in the germline V gene. The V and J ends lost 5 bases and 1 base respectively, with 11 bases between them. The CDR3 DNA follows: TGTGCCAGCAGCCACTCCCTCGCGAACACTGAAGCTTTCTTT. It translates to CASSHSLANTEAFF.

The rearrangement uses TRBV27 and TRBJ2-3, with TRBD1 identical over 8 bases. The CDR3 spans 11 residues. Germline assignment: CDR1 MNHEY and CDR2 SMNVEV (reference sequence). J lost 11 bases, V lost 8 bases, and 6 bases had no gene match. The CDR3 loop is CASASGGEQYF. In DNA form, the CDR3 reads TGTGCCAGCGCATCAGGGGGCGAGCAGTATTTT.

J is TRBJ1-1 and V is TRBV9; D might be TRBD1 (5 bases). V gave up 3 bases and J gave up 3 bases, with 9 bases separating them. The CDR3 has 13 residues. Germline values: CDR1 SGDLS, CDR2 YYNGEE. The CDR3 sequence: CASSGGGDTEAFF. The CDR3 DNA is TGTGCCAGCAGCGGTGGGGGGGACACTGAAGCTTTCTTT.

The chain joins TRBV7-3 to TRBJ1-6, with D tentatively TRBD1 (5 bases). Trimming stripped 6 bases from V and 9 bases from J, with 18 bases between. In germline, CDR1 is SGHTA, CDR2 FQGTGA. The CDR3 sequence is 15 residues long. CDR3 coding DNA: TGTGCCAGCAGTCTCCTCCCAGGGTCGGGTTCACCCCTCCACTTT. It is translated as CASSLLPGSGSPLHF.

The rearrangement links TRBV19 to TRBJ2-1, with 10 positions matching TRBD2. The V gene end was trimmed by 4 bases and the J gene end by 0 bases; junction bases not matched to a gene: 6. The CDR3 is 17 residues long. Per germline, CDR1 LNHDA and CDR2 SQIVND (reference sequence). The CDR3 loop is CASSKGLASASYNEQFF. The CDR3 DNA reads TGTGCCAGTAGTAAGGGACTAGCGTCCGCCTCCTACAATGAGCAGTTCTTC.

This clone was seen only once. This chain joins TRBV7-2 and TRBJ1-5, with TRBD1 matching 7 bases. Per germline, CDR1 SGHTA and CDR2 FQGNSA. V shed 6 bases and J 6 bases; nucleotides not matched to a gene: 11. There are 15 residues in the CDR3. The CDR3 DNA sequence: TGTGCCAGCAGTCTCCCCCGACAGGGACTTCAGCCCCAGCATTTT. Amino acids: CASSLPRQGLQPQHF.

The chain couples TRBV19 to TRBJ1-1; D possibly corresponds to TRBD1 (6 bases). The CDR3 sequence is 14 residues long. CDR1 and CDR2 from the germline V gene are LNHDA and SQIVND (reference sequence). V was pared by 5 bases and J by 3 bases, with 13 bases between. CDR3 DNA sequence: TGTGCCAGTAGTGTCAGGGGTGGGGACACTGAAGCTTTCTTT. Its protein product is CASSVRGGDTEAFF. The complete variable domain, with remaining parts taken from reference TRBV19 and TRBJ1-1, reads DGGITQSPKYLFRKEGQNVTLSCEQNLNHDAMYWYRQDPGQGLRLIYYSQIVNDFQKGDIAEGYSVSREKKESFPLTVTSAQKNPTAFYLCASSVRGGDTEAFFGQGTRLTVV.

The chain is built from TRBV27 and TRBJ2-1, with 7 bases lining up with TRBD2. V trimming: 9 bases; J trimming: 6 bases; junction bases outside the gene matches: 11. Germline V gene sequence: CDR1 MNHEY, CDR2 SMNVEV (reference sequence). The CDR3 has 14 amino acids. The CDR3 coding sequence is TGTGCCAGTTCCACCGGGACTACCCCCAATGAGCAGTTCTTC. As protein: CASSTGTTPNEQFF.

This clone was found once. The CDR3 here is CASSFGGNSPLHF. The CDR3 nucleotides read TGTGCCAGCAGTTTCGGGGGAAATTCACCCCTCCACTTT. The chain is built from TRBV12-3 or TRBV12-4 and TRBJ1-6; weak D call: TRBD1 (5 bases). The CDR3 sequence is 13 residues long. The germline V and J ends were trimmed by 3 bases and 7 bases, with 7 bases remaining between them.

This clone was seen a single time. This sequence joins TRBV6-2 or TRBV6-3 and TRBJ2-4; D not resolved. Germline assignment: CDR1 MNHEY and CDR2 SVGEGT. The CDR3 has 15 amino acids. V lost 5 bases and J lost 1, with 12 bases in between. The CDR3 coding sequence is TGTGCCAGCAGTACTTTAGTGGGCGCCAAAAACATTCAGTACTTC. Its protein product is CASSTLVGAKNIQYF.

The chain recombines TRBV7-3 with TRBJ2-1; 14 nucleotides align to TRBD2. Trimming removed 5 bases from V and 6 bases from J; junction bases left unmatched: 9. The CDR3 runs 17 residues. Germline V gene lookup returns CDR1 SGHTA and CDR2 FQGTGA. CDR3 in amino acids: CASSAGTSGSSGNEQFF. The CDR3 DNA sequence: TGTGCCAGCAGCGCCGGGACTAGCGGGAGTTCTGGCAATGAGCAGTTCTTC.

The CDR3 region is CASSLRSRGSQETQYF. As DNA, the CDR3 is TGTGCCAGCAGCTTACGGAGCCGAGGATCCCAAGAGACCCAGTACTTC. V gene TRBV7-6 combines with J gene TRBJ2-5, with D unresolved. In germline, CDR1 is SGHVS, CDR2 FNYEAQ. This CDR3 spans 16 amino acids. V was clipped by 2 bases and J by 1 base, with 14 bases between them. The variable domain in full, with the rest retrieved from reference TRBV7-6 and TRBJ2-5, is GAGVSQSPRYKVTKRGQDVALRCDPISGHVSLYWYRQALGQGPEFLTYFNYEAQQDKSGLPNDRFSAERPEGSISTLTIQRTEQRDSAMYRCASSLRSRGSQETQYFGPGTRLLVL.

As DNA, the CDR3 is TGTGCCAGCAGTTTGGAGAGCGGGACGAACACCGGGGAGCTGTTTTTT. Its translation: CASSLESGTNTGELFF. The chain links TRBV6-5 to TRBJ2-2; TRBD2 agrees at 7 bases. Trimming cost V 4 bases and J 0 bases; bases outside gene matches: 5. Germline V gene sequence: CDR1 MNHEY, CDR2 SVGAGI. The CDR3 has 16 residues.

The chain couples TRBV16 to TRBJ1-5; D uncertain. Germline V lookup: CDR1 KGHSY, CDR2 FQNENV. The ends were cut back, 2 bases at V and 0 bases at J, with 5 bases in the middle. This CDR3 comprises 14 residues. CDR3 sequence (DNA): TGTGCCAGCAGCCAACAGTATAGCAATCAGCCCCAGCATTTT. Translating it yields CASSQQYSNQPQHF.

As DNA, the CDR3 is TGTGCCAGCAGCTTTCAGGGGGCCGGAGATACGCAGTATTTT. It encodes CASSFQGAGDTQYF. V usage is TRBV7-3 and J usage is TRBJ2-3; 8 bases are shared with TRBD1. Germline-derived CDR1 and CDR2 are SGHTA and FQGTGA. This CDR3 is built from 14 residues. The V segment lost 3 bases and the J segment 5 bases; nucleotides outside the gene matches: 4.

This clone was picked up a small number of times. The chain recombines TRBV4-1 with TRBJ2-6, with D unclear. CDR3 length: 18 residues. V gave up 1 base and J gave up 0 bases, with 13 bases separating them. Germline values: CDR1 MGHRA, CDR2 YSYEKL. Here the CDR3 DNA reads TGCGCCAGCAGCCAAGTTTTAGCTGCCCTCTCTGGGGCCAACGTCCTGACTTTC. Its translation: CASSQVLAALSGANVLTF.

The J gene is TRBJ1-6, the V gene TRBV14, with 8 bases identical to TRBD1. The CDR3 has 16 residues. CDR1 is SGHDN, CDR2 FVKESK, per germline. V shed 2 bases, J shed 6 bases, and the junction held 6 bases outside the gene matches. The CDR3 DNA reads TGTGCCAGCAGCCAATTCGGGACAGGCCTTAATTCACCCCTCCACTTT. Translation: CASSQFGTGLNSPLHF.

This clone was seen once. The genes are TRBV5-1 and TRBJ1-2; no definite D call. The CDR3 has 15 amino acids. V was clipped by 1 base and J by 2 bases, with 12 bases between them. The germline CDR1 and CDR2 sequences are SGHRS and YFSETQ. This chain's CDR3 is CASSLKRGWNYGYTF. The DNA for the CDR3 is TGCGCCAGCAGCTTGAAAAGAGGATGGAACTATGGCTACACCTTC.